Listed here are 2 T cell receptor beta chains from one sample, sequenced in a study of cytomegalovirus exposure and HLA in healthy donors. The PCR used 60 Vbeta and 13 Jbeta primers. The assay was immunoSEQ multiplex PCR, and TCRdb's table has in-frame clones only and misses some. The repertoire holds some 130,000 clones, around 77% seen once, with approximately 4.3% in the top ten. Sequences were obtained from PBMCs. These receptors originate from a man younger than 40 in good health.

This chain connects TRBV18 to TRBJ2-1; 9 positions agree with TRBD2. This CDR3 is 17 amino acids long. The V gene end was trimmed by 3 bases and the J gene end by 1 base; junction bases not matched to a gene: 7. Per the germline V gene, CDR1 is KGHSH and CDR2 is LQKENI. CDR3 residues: CASSPDTSGSSYNEQFF. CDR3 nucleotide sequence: TGTGCCAGCTCACCTGACACTAGCGGGTCATCCTACAATGAGCAGTTCTTC.

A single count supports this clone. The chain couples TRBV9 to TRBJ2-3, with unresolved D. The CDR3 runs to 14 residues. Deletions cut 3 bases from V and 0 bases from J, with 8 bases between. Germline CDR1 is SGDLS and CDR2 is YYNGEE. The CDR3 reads CASSAPPSTDTQYF. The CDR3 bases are TGTGCCAGCAGCGCCCCCCCAAGCACAGATACGCAGTATTTT.